The 26 T cell receptor beta chains below come from one sample, sequenced in a study of tumor and adjacent non-tumor tissue in lung cancer. A modified ARM-PCR protocol with three rounds of nested PCR amplified TCRbeta. TCRdb re-called the multiplex PCR reads through MiXCR, storing one row per CDR3 protein. The sample has about 200,000 distinct CDR3 sequences, less than 80% seen once. RNA was extracted from bulk tissue without any cell sorting. Sequencing used lung tumor tissue. These receptors all come from a man aged 60-69 years with non-small cell lung cancer.

As to this clonotype: Germline and junction disagree at one end, which may indicate a read error. This rearrangement joins TRBV6-6 to TRBJ2-7; tentatively, D is TRBD2 (6 bases). Germline V gives CDR1 MNHNY, CDR2 SVGAGI (reference sequence). The CDR3 has 14 residues. CDR3 bases: TGTGCCAGCGGTACTCCTGGCGGGACCAGCGAGCAGTATTTC. Encoded protein: CASGTPGGTSEQYF.

This clonotype was recorded only once. A junction boundary mismatches the germline segment, possibly from a read error. V is TRBV29-1 and J is TRBJ2-2, with a possible D match to TRBD1 (5 bases). CDR1 is SQVTM, CDR2 ANQGSEA, per germline. CDR3 size: 13 residues. CDR3 sequence reads: CGVAQGNTGELFF. Written as DNA, the CDR3 is TGCGGCGTTGCTCAGGGGAACACCGGGGAGCTGTTTTTT.

The rearrangement links TRBV13 to TRBJ1-1, with 10 bases that match TRBD1. The CDR3 has 14 amino acids. Trimming at V came to 5 bases and at J to 2 bases, leaving 2 bases not matched to a gene. Germline CDR1 is PRHDT and CDR2 is FYEKMQ (reference sequence). CDR3 protein: CASSGTGVNTEAFF. The CDR3, as DNA: TGTGCCAGCAGCGGGACAGGGGTCAACACTGAAGCTTTCTTT.

Of note for this clonotype: A read error may be the cause here, since a much bigger clone is one base away. This sequence joins TRBV20-1 and TRBJ2-7; no clear D gene. Germline assignment: CDR1 DFQATT and CDR2 SNEGSKA (reference sequence). V was trimmed by 3 bases and J by 2 bases, leaving 8 bases between them. This CDR3 has 12 residues. The DNA for the CDR3 is TGCAGTGCTAGGGACGATACCTACGAGCAGTACTTC. This encodes CSARDDTYEQYF.

V usage is TRBV20-1 and J usage is TRBJ2-7; 7 nucleotides line up with TRBD1. This CDR3 spans 14 amino acids. Trimming cost V 7 bases and J 1 base; bases outside gene matches: 10. Germline V gene data show CDR1 as DFQATT and CDR2 as SNEGSKA (reference sequence). The CDR3 spells CSGKGQPSSYEQYF. The CDR3 coding sequence is TGCAGTGGGAAGGGACAGCCTTCTTCCTACGAGCAGTACTTC.

With regard to this clonotype: No conserved phenylalanine or tryptophan is present at the end of the CDR3, so a read error is the likely explanation. This rearrangement joins TRBV10-3 to TRBJ1-4; D remains ambiguous. V was cut by 0 bases and J by 0 bases, with 5 bases left in between. The CDR3 runs to 15 residues. The germline gives CDR1 ENHRY, CDR2 SYGVKD. CDR3: CAISESQATNEKLFL. CDR3 in DNA: TGTGCCATCAGTGAGTCTCAAGCAACTAATGAAAAACTGTTTTTA.

About this clonotype itself: A junction end diverges from the germline sequence, so it may reflect a read error. This rearrangement joins TRBV5-8 to TRBJ2-2; the D gene is possibly TRBD2 (6 bases). This CDR3 comprises 16 residues. In germline, CDR1 is SGHTS, CDR2 YDEGEE. The CDR3 DNA reads TGTGCCAGCAGCTTGGGACAGCCCGTTAACACCGGGGAGGTGTTTTTT. It translates to CASSLGQPVNTGEVFF.

The chain is built from TRBV4-2 and TRBJ2-1; the match to TRBD2 covers 7 bases. With V trimmed by 1 base and J by 4 bases, 10 bases remained unmatched. The CDR3 covers 17 residues. The germline V gene has CDR1 LGHNA and CDR2 YNFKEQ. The CDR3 protein is CASSQVLGTSVYNEQFF. The DNA of the CDR3 is TGTGCCAGCAGCCAAGTTCTAGGCACTAGCGTTTACAATGAGCAGTTCTTC.

In its sample, this clonotype was seen many times. The rearrangement links TRBV28 to TRBJ1-4, with no clear D. Germline V CDR1 and CDR2: MDHEN, SYDVKM. V shed 2 bases and J shed 1 base, with 5 bases lying between them. The CDR3 sequence is 14 residues long. The CDR3 reads CASSLMVTNEKLFF. The CDR3, as DNA: TGTGCCAGCAGTTTAATGGTAACTAATGAAAAACTGTTTTTT.

As for this clonotype: With a much larger clone just one base away, this may be a read error. The DNA is left out, because the CDR3 cannot be placed on it with certainty; the CDR3 is given as TCRdb lists it. The CDR3 spells CASSSLGWGAGISYF. The V gene is TRBV6-5, the J gene TRBJ2-5; the table's D call, TRBD1, was not checked against the DNA. Both ends counted, the CDR3 spans 15 residues. CDR1 MNHEY and CDR2 SVGAGI come from the germline V gene.

About this clonotype itself: A read error may produce the germline difference seen at one junction end. J is TRBJ1-1 and V is TRBV20-1, with D unclear. This CDR3 is built from 13 residues. Germline V CDR1 and CDR2: DFQATT, SNEGSKA (reference sequence). The CDR3 DNA is TGTAGAGCACGGACGGCAGAGGGCACTGAAGCTTTCTTT. This sequence encodes CRARTAEGTEAFF.

In the case of this clonotype: The junction differs from germline at one of its ends, possibly a read error. The chain links TRBV6-5 to TRBJ2-3; 9 bases are shared with TRBD1. CDR3 length: 15 amino acids. Germline V gives CDR1 MNHEY, CDR2 SVGAGI. The CDR3 loop is CACSLSGTGTDMQYF. The CDR3 coding sequence is TGTGCCTGCAGTCTGTCAGGGACAGGGACAGATATGCAGTATTTT.

To note about this clonotype: No conserved phenylalanine or tryptophan is present at the end of the CDR3, so a read error is the likely explanation. Because the CDR3's place on the DNA is in doubt, the DNA is left out and the CDR3 is given as listed by TCRdb. The chain links TRBV12-3 or TRBV12-4 to TRBJ2-7; TRBD1 was called by the table and not checked on the DNA. The CDR3 has 16 residues if both end residues are counted. CDR3: CASSLFFGLGRNEQNL.

A note on this clonotype: A much larger clone sits a single nucleotide away, making a read error possible. The rearrangement joins TRBV6-6 to TRBJ2-3; D ambiguous. The CDR3 consists of 14 residues. Germline V gene data show CDR1 as MNHNY and CDR2 as SVGAGI (reference sequence). Trimming shortened V by 0 bases and J by 6 bases, and 10 bases separated the two germline ends. This CDR3 reads CASSYSRIGDTQYF. The CDR3 DNA follows: TGTGCCAGCAGTTACTCCAGGATTGGGGATACGCAGTATTTT.

This chain joins TRBV6-5 and TRBJ2-7; D unclear. Germline-derived CDR1 and CDR2 are MNHEY and SVGAGI. Trimming removed 5 bases from V and 3 bases from J, with 20 bases in between. This CDR3 comprises 16 residues. CDR3 amino acids: CASSHTGIGQSYEQYF. The CDR3 DNA follows: TGTGCCAGCAGTCACACGGGTATTGGTCAGAGCTACGAGCAGTACTTC.

For this clonotype: A read error may produce the germline difference seen at one junction end. Here the CDR3 DNA reads TGTGCCAGCAGTTTAGATCCCCCAGAAGTCGGGGTCCGCACAGATACGCAGTATTTT. As protein: CASSLDPPEVGVRTDTQYF. V usage is TRBV11-3 and J usage is TRBJ2-3; D may be TRBD2 (5 bases). The CDR3 extends over 19 amino acids. Germline V CDR1 and CDR2: SGHNT, YENEEA.

Only one count was recorded for this clonotype. Germline is not matched at one junction end, which may reflect a read error. The CDR3 loop reads CASGYGVSSTDTQYF. The CDR3, as DNA: TGTGCCAGCGGTTACGGAGTCTCTAGCACAGATACGCAGTATTTT. V usage is TRBV6-5 and J usage is TRBJ2-3, with D unclear. The CDR3 loop spans 15 amino acids. Per the germline V gene, CDR1 is MNHEY and CDR2 is SVGAGI.

In the case of this clonotype: A clone one base away is much larger, so this may be a read error. This chain connects TRBV20-1 to TRBJ2-1; tentative D call: TRBD2 (6 bases). The CDR3 covers 15 residues. In germline, CDR1 is DFQATT, CDR2 SNEGSKA (reference sequence). In nucleotides, the CDR3 is TGCAGTGCTAGAGAGGGACTGAGCTCCTGCAATGAGCAGTTCTTC. Translated: CSAREGLSSCNEQFF.

This clonotype was recorded only once. It is unclear where the CDR3 begins or ends on the DNA, so no DNA is shown, and the CDR3 is as TCRdb lists it. The chain has TRBV6-6 and TRBJ2-1. Termini included, the CDR3 measures 16 amino acids. Looked up from germline, CDR1 is MNHNY and CDR2 is SVGAGI (reference sequence). CDR3 protein: CASSSSTQASYNEQFF.

The count of this clonotype is one. This chain joins TRBV20-1 and TRBJ1-5; D remains unclear. V was cut by 1 base and J by 6 bases, with 7 bases left in between. The CDR3 is made up of 12 amino acids. Germline V gene data show CDR1 as DFQATT and CDR2 as SNEGSKA (reference sequence). CDR3 nucleotide sequence: TGCAGTGCTAGAGGAGGTTGTCAGCCCCAGCATTTT. Protein sequence: CSARGGCQPQHF.

On this clonotype: This clone may be a read error of a much larger clone one base away. The chain is built from TRBV29-1 and TRBJ2-2, with TRBD2 as a possible D gene (6 bases). The V gene lost 8 bases and the J gene lost 7 bases, with 23 bases spanning the gap. Germline V gene sequence: CDR1 SQVTM, CDR2 ANQGSEA. The CDR3 is 15 residues long. The CDR3 here is CSTRMGGTGVGELFF. The CDR3 region has the DNA TGCAGCACCCGAATGGGGGGAACGGGGGTCGGGGAGCTGTTTTTT.

On this clonotype itself: Mismatch with germline at one junction end may stem from a read error. J is TRBJ2-1 and V is TRBV20-1, with 7 bases fitting TRBD2. This CDR3 is built from 17 residues. Germline V gene sequence: CDR1 DFQATT, CDR2 SNEGSKA (reference sequence). CDR3 sequence: CSAGAERTSLTFDEQLF. The CDR3 nucleotides read TGCAGTGCTGGAGCTGAAAGGACTAGTTTAACTTTCGATGAGCAGCTCTTC.

Remarks on this clonotype: This sequence may be a read error, since a much larger clone differs from it by one base. The V gene is TRBV20-1, the J gene TRBJ2-7; TRBD2 matches 15 bases. The germline CDR1 and CDR2 sequences are DFQATT and SNEGSKA (reference sequence). This CDR3 contains 18 residues. CDR3: CNAEPRTSGRGSPYEQYF. In DNA form, the CDR3 reads TGCAATGCCGAACCCCGGACTAGCGGGAGGGGATCCCCCTACGAGCAGTACTTC.

This sequence joins TRBV20-1 and TRBJ2-1, with 7 bases fitting TRBD2. Trimming cost V 3 bases and J 3 bases; bases outside gene matches: 8. Germline assignment: CDR1 DFQATT and CDR2 SNEGSKA (reference sequence). The CDR3 is 15 residues long. CDR3 amino acids: CSARTGRTFYNEQFF. The DNA of the CDR3 is TGCAGTGCTAGGACCGGGAGGACCTTCTACAATGAGCAGTTCTTC.

The chain links TRBV24-1 to TRBJ2-1; D tentatively fits TRBD1 or TRBD2 (8 bases each). Trimming stripped 10 bases from V and 5 bases from J, with 29 bases between. The germline V gene encodes CDR1 KGHDR and CDR2 SFDVKD. This CDR3 region has 18 residues. The CDR3 nucleotides are TGTGCCACTAGCCCGGGAGGGACAGGACGGGGCAAAAACAATGAGCAGTTCTTC. Protein sequence: CATSPGGTGRGKNNEQFF.

Comment on this clonotype: A much larger clonotype is one base distant, so this may be a read error. The chain combines TRBV4-2 with TRBJ2-5; D possibly corresponds to TRBD1 (6 bases). Trimming cost V 1 base and J 6 bases, with 15 bases left between them. The CDR3 is 15 amino acids. CDR1 is LGHNA, CDR2 YNFKEQ, per germline. The CDR3: CASSQVVHRDQTQYF. The CDR3 DNA reads TGTGCCAGCAGCCAAGTTGTGCACAGGGACCAGACCCAGTACTTC.